This T cell receptor (beta chain) is from a study of response to subunit inactivated influenza vaccine. Overall study findings and caveats: Each seasonal influenza vaccination, the authors suggested, recruits few new T cells.

This clonotype was detected many times. The antigen is not known. TCRdb analysed the RT-PCR reads with MiXCR anew, one entry per CDR3 protein. This table holds approximately 730,000 distinct CDR3 sequences, over 11% found once. With 4 bases removed from V and 2 bases from J, the gap between germline ends came to 11 bases. Germline values: CDR1 MDHEN, CDR2 SYDVKM. The CDR3 has 14 residues. This receptor was taken from a man aged 45-60 years who received an inactivated influenza vaccine. The J gene is TRBJ1-2, the V gene TRBV28; D is possibly TRBD1 (6 bases). The sample consisted of PBMCs from blood, taken roughly 15 days before vaccination. CDR3 coding DNA: TGTGCCAGCAGTTCCCTCACAGGGAACTATGGCTACACCTTC. Protein sequence: CASSSLTGNYGYTF.